This T cell receptor beta chain came from a study of T cell repertoires in cytomegalovirus infection (dated by TCRdb to between 2018 and 2021). As for the study more broadly: Peptide stimulations targeted recently identified HLA-C-restricted CMV epitopes, whose presentation resists viral immunomodulation, together with well-studied HLA-B-restricted epitopes. Because public TCR beta signatures pointed to carriage of CMV infection together with the matching HLA type, the HLA type of each donor mattered for the analysis.

CDR1 and CDR2, per the germline V gene (reference sequence), are SGHKS and YYEKEE. V loses 4 bases, J loses 0 bases, and the germline ends lie 15 bases apart. Including cysteine and phenylalanine, the CDR3 has 16 amino acids. Just the 48-base CDR3 DNA is kept, in frame starting at base 1. Sequenced using an Illumina HiSeq 1500. TCRdb reprocessing: public reads trimmed at Q25 with fastp, clones called with MiXCR, in-frame beta chains kept. Here each entry gathers all rows of one CDR3 protein and keeps the most common genes and DNA. This sample lists about 920,000 distinct CDR3 sequences; about a third were detected once. 13% of the sample is held by the ten biggest clonotypes. The full study reports these points: Cumulative frequency of public TCR beta family members discriminated carriers of CMV infection plus the relevant HLA type in this cohort and an independent 352-donor cohort. The ex vivo response was dominated by HLA-C-restricted CMV-specific TCR beta clonotypes, which also provided the single most frequent clonotype in two of eight donors.

The treatment or condition label on this specimen signifies: in vitro stimulation with specific CMV peptide epitopes to enrich CMV-specific T cells. In regard to this clonotype: The antigen it recognizes is unknown. The input lacks base qualities; no much larger clone sits a single base away.

Source: cultured CD8+ T cells from PBMCs, taken from culture after CMV antigen stimulation. This chain is built from TRBV5-5 and TRBJ2-3, with the D gene uncertain. This receptor was obtained from a human donor in good health (CMV status not recorded). Some clones in this sample may be carry-over from other donors' samples. The CDR3 amino acid sequence is: CASSLPWGSSTDTQYF. The DNA is TGTGCCAGCAGCCTCCCGTGGGGATCTAGCACAGATACGCAGTATTTT.